A selection of T cell receptor beta chains follows, all from one sample in a study of shared clonotypes between healthy human individuals. The repertoire was sequenced with immunoSEQ multiplex PCR; TCRdb's copy has only in-frame clones and lacks some. Of 2 million to 2.5 million clones in the sample, about 95% were seen once. The sequenced sample consisted of naive CD8+ T cells sorted from blood. The origin of the receptors is a man between 18 and 29 years old in good health. CDR3s include the opening cysteine and the closing phenylalanine or tryptophan. A D gene is named only where the DNA matches it firmly. A clone size is listed for some rows: how often the clone was seen (once, few, many), or a class if it is expanded.

J,size,D,length,V,CDR3,DNA
TRBJ1-1,-,-,13,TRBV5-1,CASSLHGGTEAFF,TGCGCCAGCAGCTTGCACGGGGGCACTGAAGCTTTCTTT
TRBJ2-2,-,TRBD1,16,TRBV27,CASSLALGQTTGELFF,TGTGCCAGCAGTTTGGCCTTGGGACAGACCACCGGGGAGCTGTTTTTT
TRBJ2-7,-,-,13,TRBV4-1,CASSPTDSYEQYF,TGCGCCAGCAGCCCCACGGACAGCTACGAGCAGTACTTC
TRBJ2-7,-,-,14,TRBV5-1,CASSLEGSPYEQYF,TGCGCCAGCAGCTTGGAGGGTTCCCCCTACGAGCAGTACTTC
TRBJ1-2,-,-,13,TRBV7-9,CASSSDINYGYTF,TGTGCCAGCAGCTCGGATATAAACTATGGCTACACCTTC
TRBJ2-1,-,TRBD2,16,TRBV28,CASSSRTSGVYNEQFF,TGTGCCAGCAGTTCACGGACTAGCGGGGTCTACAATGAGCAGTTCTTC
TRBJ1-6,-,-,14,TRBV2,CASSEAGPNSPLHF,TGTGCCAGCAGTGAAGCCGGTCCGAATTCACCCCTCCACTTT
TRBJ2-3,-,-,15,TRBV5-1,CASSPGGLWTDTQYF,TGCGCCAGCAGTCCAGGGGGGCTCTGGACAGATACGCAGTATTTT
TRBJ2-1,-,TRBD1,15,TRBV7-8,CASSLAGQLQCRQFF,TGTGCCAGCAGCTTAGCGGGACAGTTACAATGTAGGCAGTTCTTC
TRBJ2-7,-,-,14,TRBV30,CACTFPGQPYEQYF,TGTGCCTGCACCTTCCCGGGACAACCCTACGAGCAGTACTTC
TRBJ2-5,-,-,15,TRBV7-9,CASSPSGGVEETQYF,TGTGCCAGCAGCCCCTCCGGGGGAGTTGAAGAGACCCAGTACTTC
TRBJ1-5,once,TRBD1,13,TRBV29-1,CSASEGAGQPQHF,TGCAGCGCCTCGGAGGGGGCGGGTCAGCCCCAGCATTTT
TRBJ2-1,-,TRBD2,15,TRBV5-1,CASSPGTSGYNEQFF,TGCGCCAGCAGCCCCGGGACTAGCGGCTACAATGAGCAGTTCTTC
TRBJ2-7,once,TRBD2,14,TRBV7-6,CASSFSGSAYEQYF,TGTGCCAGCAGTTTTAGCGGGAGTGCCTACGAGCAGTACTTC
TRBJ2-7,-,-,14,TRBV4-3,CASSQMGGGYEQYF,TGCGCCAGCAGCCAGATGGGAGGGGGGTACGAGCAGTACTTC
TRBJ1-1,-,-,12,TRBV11-2,CASSLVGTEAFF,TGTGCCAGCAGCTTAGTCGGCACTGAAGCTTTCTTT
TRBJ1-4,once,-,16,TRBV27,CASSLFREATNEKLFF,TGTGCCAGCAGTTTGTTCAGGGAGGCAACTAATGAAAAACTGTTTTTT
TRBJ1-1,-,-,14,TRBV4-1,CASSLRGPRTEAFF,TGCGCCAGCAGCCTCAGGGGACCGCGCACTGAAGCTTTCTTT
TRBJ2-7,-,-,15,TRBV14,CASSQDRGINYEQYF,TGTGCCAGCAGCCAAGATAGGGGGATCAACTACGAGCAGTACTTC
TRBJ1-5,-,-,11,TRBV20-1,CSAKGVQPQHF,TGCAGTGCTAAGGGGGTTCAGCCCCAGCATTTT
TRBJ2-3,-,TRBD2,18,TRBV5-1,CASSLGLAGVGGTDTQYF,TGCGCCAGCAGCTTGGGACTAGCGGGAGTCGGGGGCACAGATACGCAGTATTTT
TRBJ2-5,-,TRBD2,15,TRBV10-2,CASSEGAGRWETQYF,TGCGCCAGCAGTGAGGGAGCGGGAAGGTGGGAGACCCAGTACTTC
TRBJ2-1,-,TRBD2,17,TRBV9,CASSLEPGLARYNEQFF,TGTGCCAGCAGCCTAGAACCGGGACTAGCGCGTTACAATGAGCAGTTCTTC
TRBJ2-7,-,-,13,TRBV7-6,CASSGSTSYEQYF,TGTGCCAGCAGTGGGTCGACCTCCTACGAGCAGTACTTC
TRBJ2-7,-,TRBD2,17,TRBV19,CASSMTSGGPSSYEQYF,TGTGCCAGTAGTATGACTAGCGGGGGCCCTAGCTCCTACGAGCAGTACTTC
TRBJ2-1,-,TRBD2,19,TRBV27,CASSFLVTSGSRSYNEQFF,TGTGCCAGCAGTTTTCTTGTGACTAGCGGGAGCAGGAGTTACAATGAGCAGTTCTTC
TRBJ2-7,-,-,13,TRBV2,CAIGVDITYEQYF,TGTGCCATAGGTGTCGACATTACCTACGAGCAGTACTTC
TRBJ2-1,-,TRBD2,18,TRBV2,CASLRTSGRAQIYNEQFF,TGTGCCAGCCTTAGGACTAGCGGGAGGGCCCAGATTTACAATGAGCAGTTCTTC
TRBJ1-5,-,-,17,TRBV4-3,CASSQELGMVSNQPQHF,TGCGCCAGCAGCCAAGAACTGGGAATGGTCAGCAATCAGCCCCAGCATTTT
TRBJ2-1,once,-,16,TRBV13,CASSPGRIDSYNEQFF,TGTGCCAGCAGCCCAGGGCGGATAGACTCCTACAATGAGCAGTTCTTC
TRBJ2-7,-,TRBD1,16,TRBV7-1,CASSLVVADRDYEQYF,TGTGCCAGCAGCTTAGTGGTAGCGGACAGGGACTACGAGCAGTACTTC
TRBJ2-7,-,TRBD2,17,TRBV5-4,CASSDSTSGSLSYEQYF,TGTGCCAGCAGCGATTCTACTAGCGGGTCACTATCCTACGAGCAGTACTTC
TRBJ2-1,-,TRBD1,13,TRBV29-1,CSGKQGAGNEQFF,TGCAGCGGAAAACAGGGGGCGGGCAATGAGCAGTTCTTC